This TCR beta chain stems from a study of blood T cells in healthy people across ages. Germline loops: CDR1 KGHSH, CDR2 LQKENI. V lost 6 bases, J lost 5 bases, and 4 bases stayed unmatched. This CDR3 comprises 13 residues. This clonotype was observed a handful of times. Next came a second PCR, run for roughly 6 to 11 cycles, which used a sample-barcoded 5' primer along with a J-beta primer mix. MiXCR, applied by TCRdb to the 5' RACE reads, yields one record per CDR3 protein. The sample holds under 1,000,000 distinct CDR3 sequences, roughly 46% seen once. The sample comprised blood. This receptor was obtained from an older man in good health. This chain links TRBV18 with TRBJ2-7, with TRBD2 matching over 10 bases. The CDR3 loop reads CASSEAGGNEQYF. For the CDR3, the DNA is TGTGCCAGCTCGGAAGCGGGAGGGAACGAGCAGTACTTC.